The rows below give T cell receptor beta chains drawn from one sample of a study of blood T cell repertoires in COVID-19. Profiled with immunoSEQ multiplex PCR; TCRdb holds only in-frame clones, not every one. The sample records around 150,000 clones, approximately 90% being singletons. The material sequenced was peripheral blood. These receptors all come from a human donor in a cohort sampled during active COVID-19. Each CDR3 is given with its conserved first and last residue. A D gene is named only where the DNA matches it firmly. Not all rows give a size; the values are once, few, many and, for expanded clones, a class.

>15|TRBJ1-5|.|TRBV7-2|.
CASSLGRGSNQPQHF
TGTGCCAGCAGCTTGGGAAGGGGTAGCAATCAGCCCCAGCATTTT
>14|TRBJ2-2|TRBD1|TRBV19|.
CASSMTGAGGELFF
TGTGCCAGTAGTATGACAGGGGCAGGCGGGGAGCTGTTTTTT
>14|TRBJ2-7|TRBD2|TRBV18|.
CASSKAGTTYEQYF
TGTGCCAGCTCGAAAGCGGGGACGACCTACGAGCAGTACTTC
>21|TRBJ2-2|.|TRBV2|.
CASSEARGPDRVLSYTGELFF
TGTGCCAGCAGTGAAGCGCGGGGCCCCGACAGGGTCCTTTCCTACACCGGGGAGCTGTTTTTT
>17|TRBJ2-1|TRBD2|TRBV5-1|few
CASSLAVASGGAGEQFF
TGCGCCAGCAGCTTGGCCGTGGCTAGCGGGGGGGCGGGCGAGCAGTTCTTC
>14|TRBJ2-5|.|TRBV1|.
CTSSQGLAEETQYF
TGCACCAGCAGCCAGGGACTAGCTGAGGAGACCCAGTACTTC
>15|TRBJ2-1|TRBD2|TRBV24-1|.
CATSELAGNLNEQFF
TGTGCCACCAGTGAGCTAGCGGGAAACTTAAATGAGCAGTTCTTC
>15|TRBJ1-2|TRBD1|TRBV19|.
CASRGTTQGAYGYTF
TGTGCCAGCAGGGGAACTACACAGGGGGCGTATGGCTACACCTTC
>15|TRBJ2-3|.|TRBV30|.
CAWSVRGSRTDTQYF
TGTGCCTGGAGTGTACGGGGATCCAGAACAGATACGCAGTATTTT
>15|TRBJ1-4|.|TRBV6-5|.
CASSPQVNGNEKLFF
TGTGCCAGCAGTCCACAGGTCAATGGGAATGAAAAACTGTTTTTT
>14|TRBJ1-2|TRBD1|TRBV5-1|.
CASSITQGGYGYTF
TGCGCCAGCAGCATTACACAGGGGGGTTATGGCTACACCTTC
>17|TRBJ2-7|TRBD2|TRBV27|.
CASSIQGGRAARSEQYF
TGTGCCAGCAGTATCCAGGGCGGGAGGGCCGCTAGGAGTGAGCAGTACTTC
>13|TRBJ1-1|.|TRBV5-3|.
CARSANRDTEAFF
TGTGCCAGAAGCGCGAACAGGGACACTGAAGCTTTCTTT
>12|TRBJ1-2|.|TRBV28|.
CASSLPGTDYRF
TGTGCCAGCAGTTTACCCGGGACTGACTACCGCTTC
>14|TRBJ2-2|.|TRBV30|.
CAWRPGQTTGELFF
TGTGCCTGGAGGCCAGGACAGACGACCGGGGAGCTGTTTTTT
>14|TRBJ2-7|TRBD1|TRBV24-1|.
CATSDRQGGDEQYF
TGTGCCACCAGTGATCGACAGGGGGGAGACGAGCAGTACTTC
>15|TRBJ1-2|.|TRBV9|.
CASSVATGGNYGYTF
TGTGCCAGCAGCGTAGCTACCGGGGGTAACTATGGCTACACCTTC
>16|TRBJ2-1|.|TRBV21-1|.
CASTRIDRRPYNEQFF
TGTGCCAGCACCAGAATAGACAGAAGACCCTACAATGAGCAGTTCTTC